The 6 T cell receptor beta chains below all came from one sample that was sequenced in a study of T cells expressing NK-cell markers. One entry per CDR3 protein, without DNA, is what TCRdb gives after re-calling the 5' RACE reads. The sample spans 400,000 or so distinct CDR3 sequences; the ten largest clones claim around a tenth. Sequenced: blood T cells: a sorted CD56 or NKG2C T cell subset, CD4+ or CD8+ T cells, or bulk PBMC T cells (not recorded which). Source of these receptors: a woman in her 50s in good health.

The chain couples TRBV5-1 to TRBJ2-4. CDR1 is SGHRS and CDR2 is YFSETQ in the germline V gene. The CDR3 consists of 14 residues. CDR3 region: CASSPSLSKNIQYF.

The gene calls are TRBV6-5 and TRBJ2-7; absent DNA, TCRdb's TRBD2 call cannot be checked. The CDR3 is 14 amino acids. Per the germline V gene, CDR1 is MNHEY and CDR2 is SVGAGI. This chain's CDR3 is CASSSPGLAYEQYF.

The chain carries TRBV6-5 and TRBJ2-2. CDR1 and CDR2 (germline): MNHEY, SVGAGI. There are 17 residues in the CDR3. CDR3 amino acids: CASSYWRQKTNTGELFF.

The chain has TRBV5-1 and TRBJ2-1. The CDR3 contains 16 residues. Looked up from germline, CDR1 is SGHRS and CDR2 is YFSETQ. The CDR3 loop is CASSVNAVVGLDEQFF.

The V call is TRBV12-3 or TRBV12-4, the J call TRBJ2-2. This CDR3 has 13 residues. The CDR3 is CASRETTPGELFF.

This CDR3 reads CSAMDVGDTQYF. The gene calls are TRBV20-1 and TRBJ2-3. Germline CDR1 reads DFQATT; CDR2 reads SNEGSKA (reference sequence). The CDR3 extends over 12 amino acids.